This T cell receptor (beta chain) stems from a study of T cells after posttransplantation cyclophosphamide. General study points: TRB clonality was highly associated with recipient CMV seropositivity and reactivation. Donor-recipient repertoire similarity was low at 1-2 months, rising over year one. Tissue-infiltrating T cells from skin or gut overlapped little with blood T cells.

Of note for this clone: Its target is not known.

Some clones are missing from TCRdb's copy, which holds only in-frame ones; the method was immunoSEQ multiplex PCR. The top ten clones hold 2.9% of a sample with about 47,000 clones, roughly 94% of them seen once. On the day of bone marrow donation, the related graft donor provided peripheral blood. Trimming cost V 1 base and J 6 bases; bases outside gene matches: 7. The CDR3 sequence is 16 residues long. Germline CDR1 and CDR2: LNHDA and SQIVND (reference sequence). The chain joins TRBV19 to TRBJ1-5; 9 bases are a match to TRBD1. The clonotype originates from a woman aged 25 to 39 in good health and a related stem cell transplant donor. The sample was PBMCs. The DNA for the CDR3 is TGTGCCAGTAGTATAGTTGGGACAGGGCCGGGTCAGCCCCAGCATTTT. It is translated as CASSIVGTGPGQPQHF.